This T cell receptor beta chain appears in the sequencing data of a study of glioma-infiltrating T cells. Findings of the study overall: Above-expected tissue-blood divergence occurred in all gliomas, most in low-grade ones. Tissue and blood shared very few CDR3 sequences.

This CDR3 is 15 amino acids long. Looked up from germline, CDR1 is SGHNT and CDR2 is YYREEE (reference sequence). V shed 0 bases, J shed 0 bases, and the junction held 1 base outside the gene matches. Worth noting for this clonotype: As yet, its antigen is unknown. Since no conserved phenylalanine or tryptophan closes the CDR3, a read error is the likely cause.

Amplification of TCR alpha and beta CDR3 regions from RNA used iRepertoire nested multiplex PCR. For one-step reverse transcription and amplification, roughly 85-450 ng of tissue mRNA or PBMC total RNA was used. TCRdb analysed the multiplex PCR reads with MiXCR anew, one entry per CDR3 protein. The table records 20,000 to 25,000 distinct CDR3 sequences, roughly 25% of them present only once. Sample: glioma tissue, nonneoplastic brain tissue, or PBMCs (not recorded which). The genes are TRBV5-4 and TRBJ2-7; 9 nucleotides match TRBD1. This TCR was sampled from a human donor with low-grade glioma or glioblastoma, undergoing nonglioma brain surgery, or in good health (not recorded which). CDR3: CASSLDRGRSYEQYL. CDR3 bases: TGTGCCAGCAGCTTGGACAGGGGGCGCTCCTACGAGCAGTACCTC.